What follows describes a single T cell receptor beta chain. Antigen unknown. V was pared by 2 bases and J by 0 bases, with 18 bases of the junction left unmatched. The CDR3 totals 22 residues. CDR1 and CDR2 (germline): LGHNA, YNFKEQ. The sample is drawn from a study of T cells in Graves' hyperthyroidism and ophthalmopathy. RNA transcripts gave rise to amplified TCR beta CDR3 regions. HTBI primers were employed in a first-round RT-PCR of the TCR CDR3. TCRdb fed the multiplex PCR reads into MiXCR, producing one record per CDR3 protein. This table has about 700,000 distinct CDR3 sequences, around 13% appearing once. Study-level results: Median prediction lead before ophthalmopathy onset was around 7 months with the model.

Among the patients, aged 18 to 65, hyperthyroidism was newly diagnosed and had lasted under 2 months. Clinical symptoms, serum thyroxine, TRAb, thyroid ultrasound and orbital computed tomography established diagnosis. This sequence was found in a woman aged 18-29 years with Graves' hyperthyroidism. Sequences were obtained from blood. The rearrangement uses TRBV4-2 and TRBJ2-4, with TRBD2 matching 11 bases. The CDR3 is CASSQYGSGRVLPWLAKNIQYF. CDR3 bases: TGTGCCAGCAGCCAATACGGTAGCGGGAGGGTTCTTCCATGGCTAGCCAAAAACATTCAGTACTTC.